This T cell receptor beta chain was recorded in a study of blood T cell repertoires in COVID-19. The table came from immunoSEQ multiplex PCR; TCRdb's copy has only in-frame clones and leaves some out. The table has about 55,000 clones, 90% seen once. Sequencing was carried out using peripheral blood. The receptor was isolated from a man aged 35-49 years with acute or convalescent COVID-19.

In DNA, the CDR3 is TGTGCCACCAGCAGTCCCCCTGGGTCGGACAGCAGCTGGGGTTCACCCCTCCACTTT. Its protein is CATSSPPGSDSSWGSPLHF. V is TRBV15 and J is TRBJ1-6, with a possible D match to TRBD1 (6 bases). V shed 3 bases and J shed 9 bases, with 27 bases lying between them. The CDR3 covers 19 residues. Germline V gene sequence: CDR1 LNHNV, CDR2 YYDKDF (reference sequence).